The 13 T cell receptor beta chains below all came from one sample that was sequenced in a study of identical twins. TCRdb reanalysed the 5' RACE reads using MiXCR and keeps one entry per CDR3 protein. The repertoire holds hundreds of thousands of distinct CDR3 sequences, with 9% to 15% as singletons. The sample was also linked to a second study, of yellow fever vaccine responses in identical twins.

The specimen was PBMCs. The receptor source for this set is a woman aged 18 to 35 in good health.

The V and J genes are TRBV2 and TRBJ2-1, with 9 bases fitting TRBD2. V gave up 6 bases and J gave up 1 base; unmatched junction bases: 13. This CDR3 comprises 18 residues. Per germline, CDR1 SNHLY and CDR2 FYNNEI. The CDR3 here is CASRGFGGRAGSYNEQFF. The CDR3 DNA reads as TGTGCCAGCAGAGGCTTTGGCGGGAGGGCCGGATCCTACAATGAGCAGTTCTTC.

This clonotype was counted ten times or more. The chain joins TRBV7-9 to TRBJ2-1; 10 bases are shared with TRBD2. The germline V gene encodes CDR1 SEHNR and CDR2 FQNEAQ (reference sequence). This CDR3 comprises 16 residues. The junction had 7 bases not matched to a gene; V was cut back by 5 bases and J by 3 bases. The CDR3 bases are TGTGCCAGCAGCCCCCAGGGGACTAGCGTCTACAATGAGCAGTTCTTC. It encodes CASSPQGTSVYNEQFF.

The chain couples TRBV5-1 to TRBJ2-7; 7 nucleotides align to TRBD1. The CDR3 contains 14 residues. Germline values: CDR1 SGHRS, CDR2 YFSETQ. Trimming took 5 bases from V and 3 from J; bases not matched to a gene: 8. CDR3 protein: CASRPNAGGYEQYF. CDR3 nucleotides: TGCGCCAGCAGACCCAATGCAGGGGGCTACGAGCAGTACTTC.

This clonotype was counted only a few times. The chain employs TRBV20-1 and TRBJ1-5; D gene unclear. The CDR3 is 13 amino acids. Germline CDR1 DFQATT, CDR2 SNEGSKA (reference sequence). Trimming cost V 5 bases and J 6 bases, with 14 bases left between them. The CDR3 nucleotides read TGCAGTGCTCCTTTAGGGTTGAGTCAGCCCCAGCATTTT. Its translation: CSAPLGLSQPQHF.

This clonotype was detected once. The junction differs from germline at one of its ends, possibly a read error. V usage is TRBV18 and J usage is TRBJ1-5; D unresolved. The CDR3 contains 15 residues. Per germline, CDR1 KGHSH and CDR2 LQKENI. DNA of the CDR3: TGTGCCAGCTCACCATTAGGATATAGCAATCAGACCCAGCATTTT. This encodes CASSPLGYSNQTQHF.

This clonotype has only a few counts. This chain links TRBV11-2 with TRBJ2-3, with 7 bases that match TRBD1. V shed 5 bases and J 2 bases; nucleotides not matched to a gene: 13. Germline-derived CDR1 and CDR2 are SGHAT and FQNNGV. The CDR3 is made up of 17 amino acids. For the CDR3, the DNA is TGTGCCAGCAGCAGAGACAGGGTGGGGAAGCACACAGATACGCAGTATTTT. As protein: CASSRDRVGKHTDTQYF.

This clonotype was detected only a few times. The rearrangement joins TRBV7-8 to TRBJ2-7; D is possibly TRBD2 (5 bases). The germline CDR1 and CDR2 sequences are SGHVS and FQNEAQ. The CDR3 runs 14 residues. V dropped 5 bases and J dropped 9 bases, with 20 bases sitting between them. The CDR3: CASSTRPDYAGQYF. CDR3 nucleotide sequence: TGTGCCAGCAGCACCCGCCCTGACTACGCTGGGCAGTACTTC.

The chain links TRBV28 to TRBJ2-3; D is undetermined. The germline V and J ends were trimmed by 1 base and 2 bases, with 13 bases remaining between them. Germline V gene data show CDR1 as MDHEN and CDR2 as SYDVKM. This CDR3 region has 16 residues. The CDR3 protein is CASSLSPSESTDTQYF. Here the CDR3 DNA reads TGTGCCAGCAGTTTATCTCCCTCCGAATCCACAGATACGCAGTATTTT.

The chain is built from TRBV5-6 and TRBJ1-1; TRBD1 aligns across 7 bases. CDR3 length equals 15 residues. Germline lookup yields CDR1 SGHDT and CDR2 YYEEEE. J gave up 1 base and V 6 bases, and 9 bases lay outside the gene matches. In DNA, the CDR3 is TGTGCCAGCAACAATAGGGACAGAACGAACACTGAAGCTTTCTTT. This translates into CASNNRDRTNTEAFF.

The chain is built from TRBV6-1 and TRBJ1-1, with D tentatively TRBD1 (5 bases). The CDR3 has 16 residues. CDR1 MNHNS and CDR2 SASEGT come from the germline V gene. V was clipped by 2 bases and J by 0 bases, with 13 bases between them. CDR3 nucleotide sequence: TGTGCCAGCAGTGAATTAGCTGGGGGATTGAACACTGAAGCTTTCTTT. Protein product: CASSELAGGLNTEAFF.

In nucleotides, the CDR3 is TGTGCCAGCAGCCCCGACAGGGGAAATTACAATGAGCAGTTCTTC. Protein sequence: CASSPDRGNYNEQFF. V and J are TRBV3-1 and TRBJ2-1; TRBD1 agrees at 8 bases. V shed 4 bases and J 4 bases; nucleotides not matched to a gene: 6. Per germline, CDR1 LGHDT and CDR2 YNNKEL (reference sequence). This CDR3 is built from 15 residues.

The chain uses TRBV6-1 and TRBJ2-3, with 11 bases that match TRBD2. CDR3 length: 18 residues. V dropped 4 bases and J dropped 2; count of bases not matched to a gene: 11. CDR1 is MNHNS and CDR2 is SASEGT in the germline V gene. CDR3: CASSALAGGNKNTDTQYF. The CDR3, as DNA: TGTGCCAGCAGTGCCCTAGCGGGAGGCAATAAAAACACAGATACGCAGTATTTT.

This clonotype was seen repeatedly, ten times or more. This chain links TRBV4-1 with TRBJ2-7; weak D call: TRBD2 (6 bases). Germline V lookup: CDR1 MGHRA, CDR2 YSYEKL. The germline V and J ends were trimmed by 0 bases and 5 bases, with 17 bases remaining between them. This CDR3 has 16 amino acids. CDR3 in amino acids: CASSQEAPGVGNEQYF. The CDR3 DNA reads as TGCGCCAGCAGCCAAGAAGCCCCGGGAGTTGGCAACGAGCAGTACTTC.